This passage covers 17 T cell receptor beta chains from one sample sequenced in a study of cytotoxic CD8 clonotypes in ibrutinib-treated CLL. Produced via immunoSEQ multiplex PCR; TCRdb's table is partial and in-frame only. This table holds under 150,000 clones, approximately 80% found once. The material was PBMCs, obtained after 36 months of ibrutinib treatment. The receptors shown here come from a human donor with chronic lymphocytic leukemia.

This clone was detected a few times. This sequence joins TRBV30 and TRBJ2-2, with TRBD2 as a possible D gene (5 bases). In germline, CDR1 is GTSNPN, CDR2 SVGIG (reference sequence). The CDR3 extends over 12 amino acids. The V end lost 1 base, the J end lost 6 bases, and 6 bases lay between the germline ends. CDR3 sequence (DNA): TGTGCCTGGAGTGGACTATCCGGGGAGCTGTTTTTT. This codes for CAWSGLSGELFF.

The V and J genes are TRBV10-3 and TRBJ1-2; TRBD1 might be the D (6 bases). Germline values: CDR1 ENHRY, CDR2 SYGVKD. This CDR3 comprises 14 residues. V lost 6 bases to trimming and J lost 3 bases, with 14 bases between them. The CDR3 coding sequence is TGTGCCATCAGAGCAGGGGTGGAGGACTATGGCTACACCTTC. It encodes CAIRAGVEDYGYTF.

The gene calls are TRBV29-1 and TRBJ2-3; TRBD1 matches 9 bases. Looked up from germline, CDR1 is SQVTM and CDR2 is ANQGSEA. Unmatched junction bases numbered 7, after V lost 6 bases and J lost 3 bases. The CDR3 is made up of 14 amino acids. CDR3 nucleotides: TGCAGCGTCCTGGACAGGGGATTGACAGATACGCAGTATTTT. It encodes CSVLDRGLTDTQYF.

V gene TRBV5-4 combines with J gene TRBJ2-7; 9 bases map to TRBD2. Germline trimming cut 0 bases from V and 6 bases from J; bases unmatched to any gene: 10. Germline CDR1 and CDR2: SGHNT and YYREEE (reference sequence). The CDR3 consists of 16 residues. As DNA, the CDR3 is TGTGCCAGCAGCTTGGTTAGCGGGAGTGTCTCTAGCGAGCAGTACTTC. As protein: CASSLVSGSVSSEQYF.

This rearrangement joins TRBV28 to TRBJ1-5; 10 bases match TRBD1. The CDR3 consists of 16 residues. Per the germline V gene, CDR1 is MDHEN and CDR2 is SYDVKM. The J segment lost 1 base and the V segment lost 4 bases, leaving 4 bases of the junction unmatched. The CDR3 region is CASSWGTGVSNQPQHF. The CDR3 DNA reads TGTGCCAGCAGTTGGGGGACAGGGGTAAGCAATCAGCCCCAGCATTTT. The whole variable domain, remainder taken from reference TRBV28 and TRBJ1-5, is DVKVTQSSRYLVKRTGEKVFLECVQDMDHENMFWYRQDPGLGLRLIYFSYDVKMKEKGDIPEGYSVSREKKERFSLILESASTNQTSMYLCASSWGTGVSNQPQHFGDGTRLSIL.

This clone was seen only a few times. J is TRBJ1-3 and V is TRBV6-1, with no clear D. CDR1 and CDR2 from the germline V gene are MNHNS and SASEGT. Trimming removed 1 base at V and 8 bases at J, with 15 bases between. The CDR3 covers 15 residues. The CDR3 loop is CASSEEAGRADTIYF. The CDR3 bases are TGTGCCAGCAGTGAAGAGGCCGGTAGAGCGGACACCATATATTTT.

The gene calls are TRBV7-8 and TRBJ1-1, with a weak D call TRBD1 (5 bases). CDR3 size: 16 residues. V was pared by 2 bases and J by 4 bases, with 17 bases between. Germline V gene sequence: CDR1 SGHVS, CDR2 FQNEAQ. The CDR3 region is CASSLRYTGRVTEAFF. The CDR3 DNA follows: TGTGCCAGCAGCTTAAGGTACACGGGGCGGGTCACTGAAGCTTTCTTT.

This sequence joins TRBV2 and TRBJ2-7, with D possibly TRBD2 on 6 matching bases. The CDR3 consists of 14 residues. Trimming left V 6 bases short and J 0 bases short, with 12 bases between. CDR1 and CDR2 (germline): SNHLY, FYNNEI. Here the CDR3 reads CASSGGRNSYEQYF. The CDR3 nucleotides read TGTGCCAGCAGCGGGGGACGGAACTCCTACGAGCAGTACTTC. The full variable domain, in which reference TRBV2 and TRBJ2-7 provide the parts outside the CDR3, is EPEVTQTPSHQVTQMGQEVILRCVPISNHLYFYWYRQILGQKVEFLVSFYNNEISEKSEIFDDQFSVERPDGSNFTLKIRSTKLEDSAMYFCASSGGRNSYEQYFGPGTRLTVT.

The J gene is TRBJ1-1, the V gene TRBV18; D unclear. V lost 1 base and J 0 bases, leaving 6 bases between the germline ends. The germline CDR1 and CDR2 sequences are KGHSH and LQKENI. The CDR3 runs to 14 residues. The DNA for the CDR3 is TGTGCCAGCTCACCACAAGGCGTGAACACTGAAGCTTTCTTT. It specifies CASSPQGVNTEAFF.

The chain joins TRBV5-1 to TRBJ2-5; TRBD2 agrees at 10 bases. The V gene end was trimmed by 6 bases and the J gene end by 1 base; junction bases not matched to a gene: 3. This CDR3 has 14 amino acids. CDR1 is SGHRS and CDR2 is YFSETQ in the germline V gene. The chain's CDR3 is CASKLAGPQETQYF. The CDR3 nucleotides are TGCGCCAGCAAACTAGCGGGACCCCAAGAGACCCAGTACTTC. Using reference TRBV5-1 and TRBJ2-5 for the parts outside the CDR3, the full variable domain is KAGVTQTPRYLIKTRGQQVTLSCSPISGHRSVSWYQQTPGQGLQFLFEYFSETQRNKGNFPGRFSGRQFSNSRSEMNVSTLELGDSALYLCASKLAGPQETQYFGPGTRLLVL.

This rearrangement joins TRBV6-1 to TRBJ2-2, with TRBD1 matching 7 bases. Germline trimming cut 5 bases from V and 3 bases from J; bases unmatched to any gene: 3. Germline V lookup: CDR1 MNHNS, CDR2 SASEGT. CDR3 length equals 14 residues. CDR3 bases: TGTGCCAGCAGTCCCGGGACAGACACCGGGGAGCTGTTTTTT. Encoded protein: CASSPGTDTGELFF.

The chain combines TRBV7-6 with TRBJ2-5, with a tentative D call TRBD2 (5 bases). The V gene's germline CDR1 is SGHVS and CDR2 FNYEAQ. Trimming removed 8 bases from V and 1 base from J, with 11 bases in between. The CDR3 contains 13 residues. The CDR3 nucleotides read TGTGCCAGCGGTCGGGGTCCCCAAGAGACCCAGTACTTC. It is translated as CASGRGPQETQYF.

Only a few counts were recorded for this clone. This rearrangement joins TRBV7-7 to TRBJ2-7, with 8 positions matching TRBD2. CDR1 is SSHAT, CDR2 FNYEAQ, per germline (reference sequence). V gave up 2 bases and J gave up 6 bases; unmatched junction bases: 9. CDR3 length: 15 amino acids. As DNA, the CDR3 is TGTGCCAGCAGCTTACCTACGGGAGGGCCGGGCGAGCAGTACTTC. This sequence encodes CASSLPTGGPGEQYF.

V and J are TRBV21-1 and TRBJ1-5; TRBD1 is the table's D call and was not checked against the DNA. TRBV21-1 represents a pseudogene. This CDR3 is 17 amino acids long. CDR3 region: CASSKKGAEEPNQPQHF. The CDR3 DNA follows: TGTGCCAGCAGCAAAAAAGGGGCAGAAGAGCCCAATCAGCCCCAGCATTTT.

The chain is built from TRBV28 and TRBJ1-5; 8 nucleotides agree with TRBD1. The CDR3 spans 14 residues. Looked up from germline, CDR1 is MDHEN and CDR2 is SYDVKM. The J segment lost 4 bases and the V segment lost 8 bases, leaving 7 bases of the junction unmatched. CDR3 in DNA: TGTGCCAGCTTAACAGGGGGGAGGAATCAGCCCCAGCATTTT. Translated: CASLTGGRNQPQHF.

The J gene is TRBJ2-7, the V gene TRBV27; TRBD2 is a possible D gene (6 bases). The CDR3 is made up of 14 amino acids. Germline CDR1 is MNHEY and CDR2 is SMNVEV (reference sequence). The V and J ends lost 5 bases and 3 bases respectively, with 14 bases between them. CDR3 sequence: CASSLRLDHYEQYF. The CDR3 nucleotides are TGTGCCAGCAGTCTACGACTAGATCACTACGAGCAGTACTTC.

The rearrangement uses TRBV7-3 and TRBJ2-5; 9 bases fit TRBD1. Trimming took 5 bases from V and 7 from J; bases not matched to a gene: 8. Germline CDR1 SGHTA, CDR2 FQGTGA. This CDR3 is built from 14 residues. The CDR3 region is CASSPGQGSGTQYF. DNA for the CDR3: TGTGCCAGCAGCCCAGGACAGGGGTCCGGGACCCAGTACTTC.